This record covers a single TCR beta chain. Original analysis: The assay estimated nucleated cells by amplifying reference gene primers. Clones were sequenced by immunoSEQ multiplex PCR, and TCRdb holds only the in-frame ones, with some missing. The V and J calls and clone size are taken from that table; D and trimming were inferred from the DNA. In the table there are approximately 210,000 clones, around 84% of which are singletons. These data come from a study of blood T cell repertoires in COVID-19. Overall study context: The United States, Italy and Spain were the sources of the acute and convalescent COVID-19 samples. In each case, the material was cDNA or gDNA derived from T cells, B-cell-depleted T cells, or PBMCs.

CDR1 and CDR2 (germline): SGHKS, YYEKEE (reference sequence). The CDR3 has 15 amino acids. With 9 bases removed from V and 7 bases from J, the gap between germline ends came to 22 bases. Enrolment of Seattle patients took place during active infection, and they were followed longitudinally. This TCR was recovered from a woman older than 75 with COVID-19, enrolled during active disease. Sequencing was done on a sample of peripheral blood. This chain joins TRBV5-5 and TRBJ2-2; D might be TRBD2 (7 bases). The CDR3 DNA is TGTGCCACCTCCCTAGGGGGGGGTTTTGGCGGGGAGCTGTTTTTT. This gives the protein CATSLGGGFGGELFF.